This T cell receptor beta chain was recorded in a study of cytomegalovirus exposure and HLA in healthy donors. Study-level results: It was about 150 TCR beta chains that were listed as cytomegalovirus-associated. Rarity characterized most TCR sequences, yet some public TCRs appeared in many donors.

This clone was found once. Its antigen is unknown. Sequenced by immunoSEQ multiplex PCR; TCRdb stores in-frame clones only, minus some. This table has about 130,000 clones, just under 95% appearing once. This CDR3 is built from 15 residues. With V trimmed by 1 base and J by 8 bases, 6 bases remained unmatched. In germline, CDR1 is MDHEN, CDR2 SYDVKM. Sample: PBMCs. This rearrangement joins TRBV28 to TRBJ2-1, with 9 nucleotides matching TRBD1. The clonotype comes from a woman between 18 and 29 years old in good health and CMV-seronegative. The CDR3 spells CASSLSSRTGDEQFF. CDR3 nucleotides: TGTGCCAGCAGTTTATCCTCCCGGACAGGGGATGAGCAGTTCTTC.